A selection of T cell receptor beta chains follows, all from one sample in a study of chemoradiotherapy in HPV16-positive cancers. Only in-frame clones appear in the TCRdb table, and some are missing; sequencing was by immunoSEQ multiplex PCR. The sample carries a few thousand clones, roughly 81% recorded once. Source: tumor tissue, taken from a patient who underwent chemoradiotherapy. Receptors were obtained from a human donor with HPV-associated anogenital cancer. Both conserved end residues are part of each CDR3. D genes are given only for firm matches. Size values are once, few and many counts, or a class for expanded clones, and some rows have none.

D,V,J,size,CDR3,DNA
.,TRBV7-8,TRBJ2-2,once,CASSNRDWSTGELFF,TGTGCCAGCAGCAACCGGGACTGGTCCACCGGGGAGCTGTTTTTT
.,TRBV27,TRBJ1-1,.,CASTEGGRNTEAFF,TGTGCCAGCACCGAGGGGGGCAGGAACACTGAAGCTTTCTTT
TRBD2,TRBV27,TRBJ2-5,few,CASRATGFEERERYRETQYF,TGTGCCAGCAGAGCGACTGGATTTGAGGAGCGGGAGCGATATAGAGAGACCCAGTACTTC
.,TRBV6-5,TRBJ2-7,few,CASSYLQGPYEQYF,TGTGCCAGCAGTTACCTGCAGGGGCCTTACGAGCAGTACTTC
.,TRBV29-1,TRBJ2-5,.,CSVVPELGNQETQYF,TGCAGCGTTGTTCCTGAACTAGGGAACCAAGAGACCCAGTACTTC
.,TRBV11-1,TRBJ2-1,.,CASSGSGARNEQFF,TGTGCCAGCTCTGGGAGCGGCGCCCGCAATGAGCAGTTCTTC
.,TRBV5-1,TRBJ1-2,few,CASSPDQLNYGYTF,TGCGCCAGCAGCCCCGATCAACTCAACTATGGCTACACCTTC
.,TRBV5-1,TRBJ2-7,.,CASRASSYEQYF,TGCGCCAGCAGGGCTAGCTCCTACGAGCAGTACTTC
TRBD1,TRBV2,TRBJ2-7,once,CASNGQGTYEQYF,TGTGCCAGCAACGGACAGGGAACCTACGAGCAGTACTTC
.,TRBV5-1,TRBJ1-3,.,CASSQGGAGNTIYF,TGCGCCAGCAGCCAAGGGGGGGCTGGAAACACCATATATTTT
TRBD2,TRBV6-6,TRBJ2-3,once,CASRTSDTDTQYF,TGTGCCAGCAGGACTAGCGACACAGATACGCAGTATTTT
.,TRBV5-4,TRBJ2-5,.,CASSLRGYETQYF,TGTGCCAGCAGCTTGCGCGGGTACGAGACCCAGTACTTC
.,TRBV6-5,TRBJ1-1,.,CASSYRRRDTTEAFF,TGTGCCAGCAGTTACAGGCGCCGGGACACCACTGAAGCTTTCTTT
.,TRBV2,TRBJ2-2,.,CASRDISNTGELFF,TGTGCCAGCAGGGACATATCGAACACCGGGGAGCTGTTTTTT
TRBD1,TRBV5-1,TRBJ1-5,.,CASSPWTGRNQPQHF,TGCGCCAGCAGCCCCTGGACAGGGCGCAATCAGCCCCAGCATTTT
.,TRBV5-1,TRBJ1-4,.,CASSFQRAGGEDEKLFF,TGCGCCAGCAGCTTTCAGCGTGCGGGGGGAGAGGATGAAAAACTGTTTTTT
TRBD1,TRBV4-2,TRBJ1-4,few,CASSPSDRGREKLFF,TGTGCCAGCAGCCCCTCGGACAGGGGACGTGAAAAACTGTTTTTT
TRBD1,TRBV11-3,TRBJ2-5,.,CASSSTGGSTQYF,TGTGCCAGCAGCTCAACAGGGGGTTCGACCCAGTACTTC
.,TRBV5-1,TRBJ1-1,.,CASSLAQGNTEAFF,TGCGCCAGCAGCTTGGCCCAGGGGAACACTGAAGCTTTCTTT
.,TRBV5-6,TRBJ2-5,.,CASSLASAQYF,TGTGCCAGCAGCTTGGCATCGGCCCAGTACTTC
TRBD2,TRBV29-1,TRBJ2-2,.,CSVSGRATGELFF,TGCAGCGTGTCGGGGAGGGCAACCGGGGAGCTGTTTTTT
.,TRBV19,TRBJ1-1,.,CASTGQLNTEAFF,TGTGCCAGTACAGGACAGCTGAACACTGAAGCTTTCTTT
TRBD1,TRBV18,TRBJ1-5,once,CASSPGQGAGGNQPQHF,TGTGCCAGCTCACCGGGACAGGGGGCAGGAGGCAATCAGCCCCAGCATTTT
.,TRBV7-9,TRBJ1-1,.,CASRSTVNTEAFF,TGTGCCAGCAGATCCACAGTGAACACTGAAGCTTTCTTT
.,TRBV12-5,TRBJ2-7,.,CASGFPSRYF,TGTGCTAGTGGTTTCCCCAGTCGGTACTTC
.,TRBV11-2,TRBJ2-5,.,CASSPAGLQETQYF,TGTGCCAGCAGCCCCGCAGGGCTCCAAGAGACCCAGTACTTC
.,TRBV30,TRBJ2-1,few,CAWRLGSEQFF,TGTGCCTGGAGATTGGGGAGTGAGCAGTTCTTC
.,TRBV7-8,TRBJ2-7,few,CASSLDRHEWQYF,TGTGCCAGCAGCTTAGACAGACACGAGTGGCAGTACTTC
TRBD1,TRBV5-4,TRBJ1-2,.,CASRPGQTYGYTF,TGTGCCAGCAGACCGGGACAGACCTATGGCTACACCTTC
.,TRBV5-1,TRBJ1-4,.,CASSSSRSTNEKLFF,TGCGCCAGCAGCTCTTCGAGGTCCACTAATGAAAAACTGTTTTTT
.,TRBV27,TRBJ2-3,.,CASSFFRSTDTQYF,TGTGCCAGCAGTTTTTTCCGGAGCACAGATACGCAGTATTTT
.,TRBV18,TRBJ2-5,.,CASSPPQETQYF,TGTGCCAGCTCACCACCTCAAGAGACCCAGTACTTC
TRBD1,TRBV19,TRBJ2-3,.,CASTLQGELTDTQYF,TGTGCCAGTACACTGCAGGGGGAACTCACAGATACGCAGTATTTT
.,TRBV6-1,TRBJ2-7,.,CASSEDPFYEQYF,TGTGCCAGCAGTGAAGACCCTTTCTACGAGCAGTACTTC
.,TRBV11-3,TRBJ1-2,.,CASSPLPDKGGLCSAF,TGTGCCAGCAGCCCACTTCCGGACAAGGGGGGACTATGCTCGGCCTTC
.,TRBV7-8,TRBJ1-4,once,CASSLGSGTLEKLFF,TGTGCCAGCAGCTTAGGGTCCGGGACGCTTGAAAAACTGTTTTTT
.,TRBV27,TRBJ2-7,once,CASSYGQGAYEQYF,TGTGCCAGCAGCTACGGACAAGGGGCCTACGAGCAGTACTTC
.,TRBV7-9,TRBJ2-3,.,CASSLSYTDTQYF,TGTGCCAGCAGCCTCTCCTACACAGATACGCAGTATTTT
.,TRBV4-2,TRBJ2-1,once,CASSQMGYNEQFF,TGTGCCAGCAGCCAGATGGGATACAATGAGCAGTTCTTC
.,TRBV11-2,TRBJ2-5,.,CASSFFGAPRETQYF,TGTGCCAGCAGCTTTTTCGGGGCTCCGCGAGAGACCCAGTACTTC
TRBD1,TRBV5-1,TRBJ1-4,.,CASSLGQPTTNEKLFF,TGCGCCAGCAGCCTGGGACAGCCCACAACTAATGAAAAACTGTTTTTT
.,TRBV10-1,TRBJ2-3,.,CASSDGAKGPSTDTQYF,TGCGCCAGCAGTGATGGGGCCAAGGGACCTAGCACAGATACGCAGTATTTT